Below, 9 T cell receptor beta chains from the same sample are listed, as sequenced in a study of glioma-infiltrating T cells. The iRepertoire nested amplicon-rescue multiplex PCR amplified TCR alpha and beta CDR3s from RNA. TCRdb independently ran MiXCR on the multiplex PCR reads; one entry per CDR3 protein. The profile shows over 140,000 distinct CDR3 sequences, about 39% of them singletons. The sequenced sample consisted of glioma tissue, nonneoplastic brain tissue, or PBMCs (not recorded which). Receptors originate from a human donor with low-grade glioma or glioblastoma, undergoing nonglioma brain surgery, or in good health (not recorded which).

This clonotype was counted between two and nine times. This rearrangement joins TRBV7-8 to TRBJ2-2, with a weak D call TRBD2 (6 bases). The CDR3 has 23 amino acids. In germline, CDR1 is SGHVS, CDR2 FQNEAQ. Trimming pared 0 bases from V and 1 base from J, leaving 30 bases between. CDR3 region: CASSLAARGSHYPPYKNTGELFF. As DNA, the CDR3 is TGTGCCAGCAGCTTAGCTGCGCGGGGTTCTCATTACCCCCCCTATAAGAACACCGGGGAGCTGTTTTTT.

The chain links TRBV7-3 to TRBJ1-1, with D maybe TRBD1 (6 bases). The CDR3 covers 15 residues. The V end lost 4 bases, the J end lost 0 bases, and 12 bases lay between the germline ends. Germline V gives CDR1 SGHTA, CDR2 FQGTGA. CDR3 nucleotide sequence: TGTGCCAGCAGCTCAAGGGACACCATGAACACTGAAGCTTTCTTT. This gives the protein CASSSRDTMNTEAFF.

This clonotype has just a few counts. The chain is built from TRBV7-9 and TRBJ2-5; D might be TRBD1 or TRBD2, each matching 5 bases. The CDR3 runs to 14 residues. CDR1 and CDR2 from the germline V gene are SEHNR and FQNEAQ (reference sequence). With 5 bases removed from V and 2 bases from J, the gap between germline ends came to 12 bases. The CDR3 region is CASSPAGSQETQYF. The CDR3 DNA reads TGTGCCAGCAGCCCCGCAGGGAGTCAAGAGACCCAGTACTTC.

The rearrangement links TRBV29-1 to TRBJ1-1; no clear D gene. Trimming shortened V by 3 bases and J by 7 bases, and 9 bases separated the two germline ends. From germline, CDR1 is SQVTM and CDR2 ANQGSEA. The CDR3 totals 11 residues. The CDR3 region has the DNA TGCAGCGTTGAGCGGGCTGATGAAGCTTTCTTT. Its protein product is CSVERADEAFF.

J is TRBJ2-3 and V is TRBV6-6, with D perhaps matching TRBD2 (6 bases). Between the trimmed V and J ends, which lost 0 bases and 6 bases, there was a span of 10 bases. The CDR3 sequence is 14 residues long. Germline CDR1 and CDR2: MNHNY and SVGAGI (reference sequence). CDR3 in amino acids: CASSYSRRGDTQYF. The CDR3 DNA sequence: TGTGCCAGCAGTTACTCTAGACGGGGGGATACGCAGTATTTT.

The rearrangement links TRBV20-1 to TRBJ2-7; D unclear. Trimming left V 4 bases short and J 3 bases short, with 10 bases between. This CDR3 region has 12 residues. The germline gives CDR1 DFQATT, CDR2 SNEGSKA (reference sequence). CDR3 sequence (DNA): TGCAGTGCTACGACAAAGAACTACGAGCAGTACTTC. Protein product: CSATTKNYEQYF.

This clonotype has a handful of counts. The chain links TRBV7-2 to TRBJ2-3; D might be TRBD1 (6 bases). The CDR3 is 16 amino acids. V shed 5 bases and J shed 3 bases, with 18 bases lying between them. Germline assignment: CDR1 SGHTA and CDR2 FQGNSA. CDR3 sequence: CASSHTWSRGTDTQYF. CDR3 in DNA: TGTGCCAGCAGCCATACTTGGAGCAGGGGAACAGATACGCAGTATTTT.

The sample holds a few counts of this clonotype. The chain is built from TRBV15 and TRBJ2-5; D is ambiguous. V lost 0 bases and J 5 bases, leaving 7 bases between the germline ends. The length of the CDR3 is 13 residues. Germline values: CDR1 LNHNV, CDR2 YYDKDF (reference sequence). In DNA form, the CDR3 reads TGTGCCACCAGCAGAGATTTCGCGGAGACCCAGTACTTC. It specifies CATSRDFAETQYF.

The rearrangement uses TRBV4-3 and TRBJ2-4, with unresolved D. CDR3 size: 16 residues. The V and J ends lost 0 bases and 0 bases respectively, with 9 bases between them. The germline CDR1 and CDR2 sequences are LGHNA and YSLEER. CDR3 loop: CASSQESEVAKNIQYF. The DNA of the CDR3 is TGCGCCAGCAGCCAAGAGAGTGAAGTAGCCAAAAACATTCAGTACTTC.